The source of this T cell receptor (beta chain) is a study of T cells in Graves' hyperthyroidism and ophthalmopathy. Hyperthyroidism of Graves' type that showed no ophthalmopathy progression within 18 months was stable. With a duration under 2 months, the hyperthyroidism was newly diagnosed in patients aged 18 to 65. This clonotype was counted many times. Antigen: not known. Researchers amplified the TCR beta CDR3 regions from RNA transcripts. TCR CDR3 underwent first-round RT-PCR with the HTBI primer set. TCRdb fed the multiplex PCR reads into MiXCR, producing one record per CDR3 protein. The data hold around 300,000 distinct CDR3 sequences, with roughly 13% observed a single time. The CDR3 has 15 amino acids. The germline CDR1 and CDR2 sequences are MDHEN and SYDVKM. Unmatched junction bases numbered 11, after V lost 2 bases and J lost 7 bases. Study-wide points: Progression to ophthalmopathy was predicted a median of 6.5 months early. Within blood appeared most thyroid clonotypes that had expanded above 0.001.

The origin of this receptor is a woman in her twenties or thirties with Graves' hyperthyroidism. This chain connects TRBV28 to TRBJ2-7; 7 positions agree with TRBD1. Sequenced: blood. The CDR3, as DNA: TGTGCCAGCAGTTTACCGGCCAAGGGGGCGAGGGAGCAGTACTTC. Amino acids: CASSLPAKGAREQYF.